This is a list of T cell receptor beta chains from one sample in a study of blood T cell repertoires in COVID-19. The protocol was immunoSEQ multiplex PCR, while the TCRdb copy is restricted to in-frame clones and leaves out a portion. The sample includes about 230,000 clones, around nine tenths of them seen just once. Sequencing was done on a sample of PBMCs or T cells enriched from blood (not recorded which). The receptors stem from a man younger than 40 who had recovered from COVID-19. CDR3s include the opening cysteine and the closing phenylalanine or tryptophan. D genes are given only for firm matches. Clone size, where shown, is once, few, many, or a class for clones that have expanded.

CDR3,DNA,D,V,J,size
CASSTSWGGSNQPQHF,TGTGCCAGCAGCACTTCGTGGGGGGGGAGCAATCAGCCCCAGCATTTT,NA,TRBV28,TRBJ1-5,NA
CASSSRDSPSEQYF,TGTGCCAGCAGCTCCCGGGACAGCCCTTCGGAGCAGTACTTC,TRBD1,TRBV11-3,TRBJ2-7,NA
CASSYSGLTIYEQYF,TGTGCCAGCAGTTACTCAGGACTAACGATCTACGAGCAGTACTTC,NA,TRBV27,TRBJ2-7,NA
CASSQETSGSSRTGELFF,TGTGCCAGCAGCCAAGAAACTAGCGGGAGTAGTCGAACCGGGGAGCTGTTTTTT,TRBD2,TRBV4-2,TRBJ2-2,NA
CASRPLAGGINEQFF,TGTGCCAGCAGACCTCTAGCGGGAGGCATCAATGAGCAGTTCTTC,TRBD2,TRBV2,TRBJ2-1,NA
CASSKVSGIGSKFF,TGTGCCAGCAGCAAAGTCTCGGGGATAGGGTCAAAGTTCTTC,NA,TRBV21-1,TRBJ2-1,NA
CASSQDRTGATVNYGYTF,TGTGCCAGCAGCCAAGATAGGACAGGGGCTACTGTGAACTATGGCTACACCTTC,TRBD1,TRBV4-2,TRBJ1-2,once
CATTGGSYEQYF,TGTGCCACCACAGGGGGTTCCTACGAGCAGTACTTC,TRBD1,TRBV19,TRBJ2-7,NA
CASSTAGGRTGELFF,TGTGCCAGCAGTACGGCGGGGGGACGCACCGGGGAGCTGTTTTTT,TRBD2,TRBV6-6,TRBJ2-2,NA
CASSLAAYNEQFF,TGTGCCAGCAGCTTGGCGGCCTACAATGAGCAGTTCTTC,NA,TRBV7-2,TRBJ2-1,NA
CAGRSTRGEQYF,TGTGCCGGAAGGAGCACACGGGGCGAGCAGTACTTC,NA,TRBV28,TRBJ2-7,NA
CASSPRTAIYEKLFF,TGTGCCAGCAGTCCCCGGACAGCGATATATGAAAAACTGTTTTTT,NA,TRBV28,TRBJ1-4,NA
CASSSYGNTEAFF,TGTGCCAGCAGCTCGTACGGTAACACTGAAGCTTTCTTT,NA,TRBV7-2,TRBJ1-1,NA
CASSETLKDAYEQYF,TGTGCCAGCAGTGAGACTTTAAAAGACGCCTACGAGCAGTACTTC,NA,TRBV6-1,TRBJ2-7,NA
CASTSGQRYMNTEAFF,TGTGCCAGCACGAGCGGCCAGCGCTACATGAACACTGAAGCTTTCTTT,NA,TRBV25-1,TRBJ1-1,NA
CASRLAASYEQYF,TGTGCCAGCCGACTAGCCGCCTCCTACGAGCAGTACTTC,TRBD2,TRBV19,TRBJ2-7,few
CASSQGAGISGDGYTF,TGCGCCAGCAGCCAAGGGGCGGGGATTTCGGGCGATGGCTACACCTTC,NA,TRBV4-1,TRBJ1-2,many
CASSLRTGTDTEAFF,TGCGCCAGCAGCCTACGGACAGGGACAGACACTGAAGCTTTCTTT,TRBD1,TRBV4-1,TRBJ1-1,NA
CAWSTGTSGVLTDTQYF,TGTGCCTGGAGCACCGGGACTAGCGGGGTGCTCACAGATACGCAGTATTTT,TRBD2,TRBV30,TRBJ2-3,NA
CAWSETAGYNEQFF,TGTGCCTGGAGTGAGACGGCGGGCTACAATGAGCAGTTCTTC,NA,TRBV30,TRBJ2-1,NA
CASSFGPGANTGELFF,TGTGCCAGCAGCTTTGGTCCAGGGGCGAACACCGGGGAGCTGTTTTTT,NA,TRBV7-7,TRBJ2-2,NA
CATSETGTSGRGADTQYF,TGTGCCACCAGTGAGACCGGGACTAGCGGGAGAGGGGCAGATACGCAGTATTTT,TRBD2,TRBV24-1,TRBJ2-3,NA
CASSALGGTGTDTQYF,TGTGCCAGCAGTGCCCTAGGCGGGACTGGAACAGATACGCAGTATTTT,NA,TRBV27,TRBJ2-3,NA
CASTGRQGQMNTEAFF,TGTGCCAGTACGGGTCGCCAGGGACAGATGAACACTGAAGCTTTCTTT,TRBD1,TRBV19,TRBJ1-1,NA
CASSRPGQTNSPLHF,TGTGCCAGCAGCCGGCCAGGGCAGACTAATTCACCCCTCCACTTT,NA,TRBV7-2,TRBJ1-6,once
CASSFGTTYEQYF,TGTGCCAGCAGTTTTGGGACTACCTACGAGCAGTACTTC,TRBD2,TRBV6-5,TRBJ2-7,NA
CASSPGLNTDTQYF,TGTGCCAGCAGTCCGGGACTGAACACAGATACGCAGTATTTT,NA,TRBV2,TRBJ2-3,NA
CASLPVADSYYEQYF,TGTGCCAGCCTTCCGGTGGCAGACTCGTACTACGAGCAGTACTTC,NA,TRBV27,TRBJ2-7,NA
CASSSQAGTSGSVEQFF,TGTGCCAGTAGTTCCCAAGCCGGGACTAGCGGGAGTGTTGAGCAGTTCTTC,TRBD2,TRBV19,TRBJ2-1,few
CASSERGGGSYNSPLHF,TGTGCCAGCAGTGAAAGGGGAGGCGGCTCCTATAATTCACCCCTCCACTTT,NA,TRBV2,TRBJ1-6,few
CASSLVVTGSEQFF,TGTGCCAGCAGCTTGGTGGTGACAGGGAGTGAGCAGTTCTTC,TRBD1,TRBV5-5,TRBJ2-1,NA
CASGGVRITDTQYF,TGTGCCAGTGGAGGCGTGCGAATTACAGATACGCAGTATTTT,NA,TRBV9,TRBJ2-3,NA
CASSDPGQLYEQYF,TGTGCCAGCAGTGACCCAGGACAGCTTTACGAGCAGTACTTC,NA,TRBV6-4,TRBJ2-7,NA
CAWSTGLVSNQPQHF,TGTGCCTGGAGCACAGGGCTGGTCAGCAATCAGCCCCAGCATTTT,NA,TRBV30,TRBJ1-5,NA
CASSSSRAENTEAFF,TGTGCCAGCAGCTCATCCAGGGCGGAGAACACTGAAGCTTTCTTT,NA,TRBV11-2,TRBJ1-1,NA
CASSLLAGGVETQYF,TGTGCCAGCAGCTTACTAGCGGGGGGCGTGGAGACCCAGTACTTC,TRBD2,TRBV7-3,TRBJ2-5,once
CASSEAPGIGELFF,TGTGCCAGCAGTGAAGCGCCGGGAATCGGGGAGCTGTTTTTT,NA,TRBV6-1,TRBJ2-2,NA
CASSEGILTSSYNSPLHF,TGTGCCAGCAGTGAAGGTATACTCACGAGCTCCTATAATTCACCCCTCCACTTT,NA,TRBV6-1,TRBJ1-6,NA
CASSYGQGGVAAFF,TGTGCCAGCAGCTACGGACAGGGAGGGGTTGCAGCTTTCTTT,TRBD1,TRBV11-1,TRBJ1-1,NA
CASSPGGPNSPLHF,TGTGCCAGCTCACCAGGAGGGCCTAATTCACCCCTCCACTTT,NA,TRBV18,TRBJ1-6,NA
CSVSSTGGWTEAFF,TGCAGCGTTTCCTCGACAGGGGGGTGGACTGAAGCTTTCTTT,TRBD1,TRBV29-1,TRBJ1-1,NA
CASHRGSNEKLFF,TGTGCCAGCCACAGGGGATCTAATGAAAAACTGTTTTTT,TRBD1,TRBV18,TRBJ1-4,NA
CASSLFASGGGETQYF,TGCGCCAGCAGCTTGTTTGCTAGCGGGGGAGGGGAGACCCAGTACTTC,TRBD2,TRBV5-1,TRBJ2-5,NA
CASSSGQGGNEKLFF,TGCGCCAGCAGCTCGGGACAGGGTGGAAACGAAAAACTGTTTTTT,TRBD1,TRBV5-1,TRBJ1-4,NA
CASSRTYEQYF,TGTGCCAGCAGTCGAACTTACGAGCAGTACTTC,NA,TRBV14,TRBJ2-7,once
CASSQGRLAGGPSGELFF,TGCGCCAGCAGCCAGGGAAGACTAGCGGGAGGGCCGAGCGGGGAGCTGTTTTTT,TRBD2,TRBV4-1,TRBJ2-2,NA
CASSLAILARGLSYNEQFF,TGTGCCAGCAGCTTAGCGATACTAGCCCGAGGGTTATCCTACAATGAGCAGTTCTTC,NA,TRBV7-9,TRBJ2-1,NA
CASKGQGMKTEAFF,TGTGCCAGCAAGGGGCAGGGTATGAAAACTGAAGCTTTCTTT,NA,TRBV7-3,TRBJ1-1,once